This T cell receptor (beta chain) was sequenced in a study of CD8 T cells in Susac syndrome. Germline V lookup: CDR1 KGHSH, CDR2 LQKENI. CDR3 length equals 16 residues. Trimming took 2 bases from V and 9 from J, leaving 17 bases between them. The authors reverse transcribed roughly 0.5 to 1 ug RNA with random hexamers. From the immunoSEQ multiplex PCR reads, TCRdb called clonotypes with MiXCR, one entry per CDR3 protein. This sample has about 250,000 distinct CDR3 sequences, with 85% to 95% found just once. The clonotype originates from a human donor with multiple sclerosis. Material: CD4+ T cells from PBMCs. The chain carries TRBV18 and TRBJ1-6; D call uncertain. The CDR3 is CASSPVVLIFGSPLHF. Here the CDR3 DNA reads TGTGCCAGCTCACCAGTAGTTCTAATTTTCGGTTCACCCCTCCACTTT. Together with reference TRBV18 and TRBJ1-6, the CDR3 gives the full variable domain: NAGVMQNPRHLVRRRGQEARLRCSPMKGHSHVYWYRQLPEEGLKFMVYLQKENIIDESGMPKERFSAEFPKEGPSILRIQQVVRGDSAAYFCASSPVVLIFGSPLHFGNGTRLTVT.